This passage covers 16 T cell receptor beta chains from one sample sequenced in a study of blood T cell repertoires in COVID-19. The table came from immunoSEQ multiplex PCR; TCRdb's copy has only in-frame clones and leaves some out. The profile covers about 310,000 clones, with 85% appearing a single time and about 2% taken by the ten largest. The sequencing sample was made of PBMCs or T cells enriched from blood (not recorded which). All receptors derive from a woman aged 30 to 39 who had been exposed to COVID-19.

The V and J genes are TRBV30 and TRBJ2-1, with a possible D match to TRBD2 (5 bases). This CDR3 spans 15 amino acids. Germline-derived CDR1 and CDR2 are GTSNPN and SVGIG (reference sequence). CDR3 residues: CAWLNSANLYNEQFF. DNA of the CDR3: TGTGCGTGGCTTAATAGCGCGAACCTATACAATGAGCAGTTCTTC.

V and J are TRBV24-1 and TRBJ1-2; possible D gene TRBD1, 6 bases. The CDR3 has 12 amino acids. Germline lookup yields CDR1 KGHDR and CDR2 SFDVKD. Deletions cut 5 bases from V and 6 bases from J, with 9 bases between. DNA for the CDR3: TGTGCCACCAGTGGGACAGCTAATGGCTACACCTTC. Encoded protein: CATSGTANGYTF.

V usage is TRBV19 and J usage is TRBJ1-4; weak D call: TRBD1 (5 bases). The CDR3 runs to 16 residues. V lost 0 bases and J lost 2, with 10 bases in between. CDR1 and CDR2 from the germline V gene are LNHDA and SQIVND (reference sequence). The CDR3 loop is CASSIEAGRTNEKLFF. The CDR3 DNA reads as TGTGCCAGTAGTATAGAGGCAGGGAGGACTAATGAAAAACTGTTTTTT.

This clone was detected a few times. The chain recombines TRBV24-1 with TRBJ1-2; D is possibly TRBD1 (6 bases). The germline V gene encodes CDR1 KGHDR and CDR2 SFDVKD. CDR3 length: 13 residues. V was trimmed by 5 bases and J by 4 bases, leaving 10 bases between them. Written as DNA, the CDR3 is TGTGCCACCAGTGCCACAGGGACCTATGGCTACACCTTC. Its protein is CATSATGTYGYTF.

V gene TRBV28 combines with J gene TRBJ1-6, with TRBD1 identical over 9 bases. V shed 6 bases and J 4 bases; nucleotides not matched to a gene: 7. This CDR3 has 16 amino acids. The germline V gene encodes CDR1 MDHEN and CDR2 SYDVKM. The CDR3 bases are TGTGCCAGCAGATCGGACAGGGGAAAGTATAATTCACCCCTCCACTTT. It yields the protein CASRSDRGKYNSPLHF.

The chain employs TRBV7-2 and TRBJ1-3; TRBD1 matches at 8 bases. The germline V gene encodes CDR1 SGHTA and CDR2 FQGNSA. This CDR3 contains 15 residues. J was trimmed by 4 bases and V by 1 base; bases with no gene match: 3. Here the CDR3 DNA reads TGTGCCAGCAGCTTAGGGACAGGGAGGGGAAACACCATATATTTT. Translated, it gives CASSLGTGRGNTIYF.

This clone was observed a single time. The rearrangement links TRBV7-9 to TRBJ2-7, with D maybe TRBD1 (6 bases). CDR1 and CDR2 (germline): SEHNR, FQNEAQ (reference sequence). V was cut by 2 bases and J by 2 bases, with 13 bases left in between. The CDR3 has 15 residues. CDR3 region: CASSLQAGVAYEQYF. Written as DNA, the CDR3 is TGTGCCAGCAGCTTACAGGCAGGGGTGGCCTACGAGCAGTACTTC. The full variable domain, with the rest looked up from reference TRBV7-9 and TRBJ2-7, is DTGVSQNPRHKITKRGQNVTFRCDPISEHNRLYWYRQTLGQGPEFLTYFQNEAQLEKSRLLSDRFSAERPKGSFSTLEIQRTEQGDSAMYLCASSLQAGVAYEQYFGPGTRLTVT.

The table lists this clone with a count of one. In DNA, the CDR3 is TGTGCCAGCAGCCAAGCTAGACTAGCGGGGGGATTACCCTCCTACAATGAGCAGTTCTTC. Amino acids: CASSQARLAGGLPSYNEQFF. The rearrangement uses TRBV3-1 (or the pseudogene TRBV3-2) and TRBJ2-1, with TRBD2 matching 13 bases. The trim removed 1 base at V and 0 bases at J, leaving 9 bases unmatched. The length of the CDR3 is 20 residues. Germline V gives CDR1 LGHDT, CDR2 YNNKEL (reference sequence).

This chain links TRBV30 with TRBJ1-2; maybe TRBD1 (5 bases). From germline, CDR1 is GTSNPN and CDR2 SVGIG (reference sequence). This CDR3 contains 12 residues. The V gene lost 4 bases and the J gene lost 7 bases, with 13 bases spanning the gap. CDR3 amino acids: CAWKSGDGGYTF. Written as DNA, the CDR3 is TGTGCCTGGAAAAGCGGGGACGGTGGCTACACCTTC.

The chain couples TRBV3-1 (or the pseudogene TRBV3-2) to TRBJ1-1, with D perhaps TRBD1 (6 bases). The V gene lost 3 bases and the J gene lost 4 bases, with 9 bases spanning the gap. CDR1 and CDR2 (germline): LGHDT, YNNKEL (reference sequence). The CDR3 runs to 13 residues. In nucleotides, the CDR3 is TGTGCCAGCAGCCAGGGGGCGACCACTGAAGCTTTCTTT. It is translated as CASSQGATTEAFF.

The chain joins TRBV7-6 to TRBJ2-1; D is perhaps TRBD2 (6 bases). V was trimmed by 3 bases and J by 7 bases, leaving 13 bases between them. This CDR3 comprises 14 residues. CDR1 is SGHVS, CDR2 FNYEAQ, per germline. CDR3 sequence: CASSFRTGGNEQFF. In nucleotides, the CDR3 is TGTGCCAGCAGCTTCAGGACTGGAGGGAATGAGCAGTTCTTC.

The CDR3, as DNA: TGTGCCAGCAGTGAAACATTATCCTTGCTGAACACTGAAGCTTTCTTT. It codes for CASSETLSLLNTEAFF. The chain is built from TRBV2 and TRBJ1-1; D remains ambiguous. The CDR3 extends over 16 amino acids. Germline assignment: CDR1 SNHLY and CDR2 FYNNEI. The V gene lost 2 bases and the J gene lost 0 bases, with 13 bases spanning the gap.

The chain couples TRBV9 to TRBJ1-2; 7 nucleotides agree with TRBD1. Trimming removed 3 bases from V and 8 bases from J; junction bases left unmatched: 13. The CDR3 runs 15 residues. CDR1 is SGDLS and CDR2 is YYNGEE in the germline V gene. The CDR3 DNA reads as TGTGCCAGCAGCGCCGTCGACAGGGCCCTTAACGGCTACACCTTC. Encoded protein: CASSAVDRALNGYTF.

The V and J genes are TRBV27 and TRBJ2-1; 9 bases align to TRBD1. Germline V gene data show CDR1 as MNHEY and CDR2 as SMNVEV (reference sequence). The CDR3 has 15 amino acids. The V gene end was trimmed by 5 bases and the J gene end by 2 bases; junction bases not matched to a gene: 4. The CDR3 DNA reads as TGTGCCAGCAGTCTGGGACAGGGAACCTACAATGAGCAGTTCTTC. Translated, it gives CASSLGQGTYNEQFF.

The chain couples TRBV9 to TRBJ1-3; D is possibly TRBD1 (5 bases). The CDR3 is made up of 15 amino acids. Germline V lookup: CDR1 SGDLS, CDR2 YYNGEE. V lost 0 bases to trimming and J lost 0 bases, with 7 bases between them. The CDR3 loop is CASSVGQGSGNTIYF. In DNA form, the CDR3 reads TGTGCCAGCAGCGTAGGGCAGGGCTCTGGAAACACCATATATTTT.

V and J are TRBV6-6 and TRBJ1-6; the match to TRBD1 covers 7 bases. The CDR3 extends over 16 amino acids. Germline CDR1 and CDR2: MNHNY and SVGAGI (reference sequence). The V and J ends lost 2 bases and 12 bases, in that order; junction bases with no gene match: 13. This chain's CDR3 is CASSYLTGTAFRPLHF. Here the CDR3 DNA reads TGTGCCAGCAGTTACCTAACCGGGACAGCTTTTAGACCCCTCCACTTT.